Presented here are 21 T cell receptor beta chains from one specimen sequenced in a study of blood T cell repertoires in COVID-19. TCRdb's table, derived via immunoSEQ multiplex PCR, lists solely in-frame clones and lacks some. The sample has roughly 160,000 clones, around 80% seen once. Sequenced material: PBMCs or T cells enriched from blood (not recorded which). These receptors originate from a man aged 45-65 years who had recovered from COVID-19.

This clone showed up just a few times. The CDR3 DNA reads TGTGCCAGCAGTTCCGCCCGGGGGGGCTACACCTTC. This encodes CASSSARGGYTF. The chain joins TRBV12-3 or TRBV12-4 to TRBJ1-2, with D possibly matching TRBD1 (5 bases). With 4 bases removed from V and 8 bases from J, the gap between germline ends came to 11 bases. The CDR3 contains 12 residues.

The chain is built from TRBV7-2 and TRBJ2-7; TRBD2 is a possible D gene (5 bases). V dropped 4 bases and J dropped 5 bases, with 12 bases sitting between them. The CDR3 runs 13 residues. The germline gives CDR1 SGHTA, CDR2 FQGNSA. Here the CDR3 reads CASSSGNRNEQYF. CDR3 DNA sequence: TGTGCCAGCAGCTCGGGAAACCGAAACGAGCAGTACTTC.

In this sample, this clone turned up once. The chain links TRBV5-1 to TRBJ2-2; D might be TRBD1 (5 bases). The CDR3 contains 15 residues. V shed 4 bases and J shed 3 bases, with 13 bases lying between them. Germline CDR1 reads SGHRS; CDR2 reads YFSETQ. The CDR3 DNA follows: TGCGCCAGCAGCAGACAAGGGGTTGACACCGGGGAGCTGTTTTTT. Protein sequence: CASSRQGVDTGELFF.

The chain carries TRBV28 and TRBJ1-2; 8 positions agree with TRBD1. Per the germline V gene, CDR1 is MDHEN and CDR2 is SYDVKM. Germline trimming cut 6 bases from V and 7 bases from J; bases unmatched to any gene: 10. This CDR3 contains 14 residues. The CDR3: CASSQDRDWRGYTF. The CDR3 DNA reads TGTGCCAGCAGCCAGGACAGGGATTGGCGTGGCTACACCTTC.

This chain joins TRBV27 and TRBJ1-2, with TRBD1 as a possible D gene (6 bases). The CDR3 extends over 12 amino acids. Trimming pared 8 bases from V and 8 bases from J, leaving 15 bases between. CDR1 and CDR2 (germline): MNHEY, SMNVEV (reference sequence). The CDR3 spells CASSGGAGGYTF. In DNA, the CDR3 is TGTGCCAGCTCCGGGGGGGCGGGGGGCTACACCTTC.

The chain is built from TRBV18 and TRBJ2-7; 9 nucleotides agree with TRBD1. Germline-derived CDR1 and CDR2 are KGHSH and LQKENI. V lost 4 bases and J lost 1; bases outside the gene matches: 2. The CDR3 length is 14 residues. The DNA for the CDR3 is TGTGCCAGCTCACGGGGACAGGGATCCTACGAGCAGTACTTC. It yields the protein CASSRGQGSYEQYF. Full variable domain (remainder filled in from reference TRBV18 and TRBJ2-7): NAGVMQNPRHLVRRRGQEARLRCSPMKGHSHVYWYRQLPEEGLKFMVYLQKENIIDESGMPKERFSAEFPKEGPSILRIQQVVRGDSAAYFCASSRGQGSYEQYFGPGTRLTVT.

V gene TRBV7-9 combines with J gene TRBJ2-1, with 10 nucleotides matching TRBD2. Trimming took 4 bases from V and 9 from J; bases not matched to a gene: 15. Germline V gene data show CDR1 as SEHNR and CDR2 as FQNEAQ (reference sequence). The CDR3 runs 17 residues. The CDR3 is CASSYPLLSGGAGEQFF. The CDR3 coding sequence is TGTGCCAGCAGCTACCCTCTCCTAAGCGGGGGGGCCGGTGAGCAGTTCTTC.

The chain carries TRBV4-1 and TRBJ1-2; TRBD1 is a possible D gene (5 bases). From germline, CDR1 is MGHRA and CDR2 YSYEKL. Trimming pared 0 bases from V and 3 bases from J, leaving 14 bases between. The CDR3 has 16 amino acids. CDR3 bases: TGCGCCAGCAGCCAAGAGGAAGGGGCCCACTACTATGGCTACACCTTC. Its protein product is CASSQEEGAHYYGYTF.

As DNA, the CDR3 is TGTGCCAGCAGCTTAGCGGGAGGGGTTGTGGCCAAAAACATTCAGTACTTC. It translates to CASSLAGGVVAKNIQYF. The chain carries TRBV7-9 and TRBJ2-4; 7 nucleotides agree with TRBD2. Per the germline V gene, CDR1 is SEHNR and CDR2 is FQNEAQ (reference sequence). This CDR3 is 17 amino acids long. J lost 1 base, V lost 0 bases, and 6 bases had no gene match.

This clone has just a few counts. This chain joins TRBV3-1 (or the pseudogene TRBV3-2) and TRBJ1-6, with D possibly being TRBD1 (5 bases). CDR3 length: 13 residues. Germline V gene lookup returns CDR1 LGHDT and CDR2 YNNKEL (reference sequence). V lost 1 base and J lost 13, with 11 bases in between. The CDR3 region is CASSQAGKGPLHF. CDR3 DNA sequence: TGTGCCAGCAGCCAAGCTGGGAAGGGGCCCCTCCACTTT.

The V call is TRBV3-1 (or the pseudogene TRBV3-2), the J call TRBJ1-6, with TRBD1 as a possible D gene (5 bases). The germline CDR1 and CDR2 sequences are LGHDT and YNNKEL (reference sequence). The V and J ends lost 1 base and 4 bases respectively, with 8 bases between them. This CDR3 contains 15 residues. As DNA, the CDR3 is TGTGCCAGCAGCCAAGGAACAGGTTATAATTCACCCCTCCACTTT. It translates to CASSQGTGYNSPLHF.

The CDR3 region has the DNA TGTGCCAGCAGTTACCGTACAGGGGCTCAGCCCCAGCATTTT. It codes for CASSYRTGAQPQHF. The chain joins TRBV6-5 to TRBJ1-5; 7 nucleotides agree with TRBD1. CDR1 is MNHEY, CDR2 SVGAGI, per germline. The V segment lost 2 bases and the J segment 6 bases; nucleotides outside the gene matches: 4. This CDR3 has 14 residues.

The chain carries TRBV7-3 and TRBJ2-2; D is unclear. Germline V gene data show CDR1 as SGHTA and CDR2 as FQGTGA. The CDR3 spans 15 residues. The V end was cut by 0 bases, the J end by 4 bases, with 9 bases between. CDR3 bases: TGTGCCAGCAGCTTAACTACGGAGATCACCGGGGAGCTGTTTTTT. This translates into CASSLTTEITGELFF.

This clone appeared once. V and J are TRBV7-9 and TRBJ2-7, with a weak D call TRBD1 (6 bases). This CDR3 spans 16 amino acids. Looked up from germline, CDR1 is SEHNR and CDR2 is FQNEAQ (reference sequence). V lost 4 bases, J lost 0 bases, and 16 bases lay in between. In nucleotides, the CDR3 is TGTGCCAGCAGCTGGGGAACAGGGTCTAGCTCCTACGAGCAGTACTTC. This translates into CASSWGTGSSSYEQYF.

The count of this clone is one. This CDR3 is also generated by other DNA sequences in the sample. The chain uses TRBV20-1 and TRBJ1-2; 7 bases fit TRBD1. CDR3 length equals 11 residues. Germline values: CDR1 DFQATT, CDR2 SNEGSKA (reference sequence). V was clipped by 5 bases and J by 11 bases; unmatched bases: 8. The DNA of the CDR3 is TGCAGTGCTCGAGGACAGGTGGGGTACACCTTC. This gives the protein CSARGQVGYTF.

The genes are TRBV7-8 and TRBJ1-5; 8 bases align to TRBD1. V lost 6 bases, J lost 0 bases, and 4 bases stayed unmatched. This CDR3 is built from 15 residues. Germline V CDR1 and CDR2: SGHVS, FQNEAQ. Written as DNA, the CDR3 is TGTGCCAGCAGGCCCGGGACAGGTAGCAATCAGCCCCAGCATTTT. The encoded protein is CASRPGTGSNQPQHF.

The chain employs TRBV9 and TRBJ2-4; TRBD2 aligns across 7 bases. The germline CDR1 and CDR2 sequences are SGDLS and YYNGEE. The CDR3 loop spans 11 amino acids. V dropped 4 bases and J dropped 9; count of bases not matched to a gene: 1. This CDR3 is CASSPGGIQYF. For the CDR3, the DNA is TGTGCCAGCAGCCCGGGGGGCATTCAGTACTTC.

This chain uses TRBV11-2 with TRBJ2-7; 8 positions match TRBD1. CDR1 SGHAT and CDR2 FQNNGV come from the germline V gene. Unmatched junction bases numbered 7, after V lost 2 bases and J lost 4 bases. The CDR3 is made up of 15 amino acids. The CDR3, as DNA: TGTGCCAGCAGCTTATCCTGGACAGGGATTTACGAGCAGTACTTC. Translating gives CASSLSWTGIYEQYF.

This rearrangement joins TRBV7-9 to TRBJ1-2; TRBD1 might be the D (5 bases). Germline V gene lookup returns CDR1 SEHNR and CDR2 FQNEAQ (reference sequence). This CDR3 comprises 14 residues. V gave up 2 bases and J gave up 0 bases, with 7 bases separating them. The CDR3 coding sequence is TGTGCCAGCAGCTTAACAGGACCTAACTATGGCTACACCTTC. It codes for CASSLTGPNYGYTF.

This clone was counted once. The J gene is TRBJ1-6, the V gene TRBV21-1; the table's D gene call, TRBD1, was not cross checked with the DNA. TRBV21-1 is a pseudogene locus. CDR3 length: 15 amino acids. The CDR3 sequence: CARKLRGHATSPLHF. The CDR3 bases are TGTGCCAGGAAACTCAGGGGGCATGCAACTTCACCCCTCCACTTT.

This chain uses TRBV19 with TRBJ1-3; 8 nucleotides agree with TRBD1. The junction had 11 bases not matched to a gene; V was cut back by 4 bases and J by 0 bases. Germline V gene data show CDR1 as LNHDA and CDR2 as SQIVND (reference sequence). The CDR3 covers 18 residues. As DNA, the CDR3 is TGTGCCAGTAGTAGGACCGGGACAGGAAAAACCTCTGGAAACACCATATATTTT. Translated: CASSRTGTGKTSGNTIYF.